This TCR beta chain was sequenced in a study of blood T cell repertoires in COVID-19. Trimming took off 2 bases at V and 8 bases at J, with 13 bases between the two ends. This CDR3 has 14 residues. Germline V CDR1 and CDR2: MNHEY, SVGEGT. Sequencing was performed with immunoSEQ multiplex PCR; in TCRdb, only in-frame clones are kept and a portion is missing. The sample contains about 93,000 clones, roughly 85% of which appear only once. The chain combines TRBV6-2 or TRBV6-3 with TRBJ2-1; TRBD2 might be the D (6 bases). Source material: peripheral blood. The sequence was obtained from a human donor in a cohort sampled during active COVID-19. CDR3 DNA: TGTGCCAGCAGTTACGGAGGGAGGTTGGATGAGCAGTTCTTC. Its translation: CASSYGGRLDEQFF.